The TCR beta chain described here comes from a study of cytomegalovirus exposure and HLA in healthy donors. The primer mix had 60 Vbeta and 13 Jbeta primers. The assay was immunoSEQ multiplex PCR, and TCRdb's table has in-frame clones only and misses some. This table holds about 85,000 clones, just over 65% found once. Note on this clone: What it binds is not known.

Unmatched junction bases numbered 8, after V lost 7 bases and J lost 5 bases. The CDR3 spans 14 residues. CDR1 and CDR2 (germline): SGHRS, YFSETQ. Study-wide findings and caveats: While the bulk of TCR sequences proved rare, some public TCRs turned up in many donors. Cytomegalovirus-associated TCR beta chains were listed, numbering 164. The CMV antigen specificity of a few CMV-associated chains was confirmed through in vitro analysis. Presence/absence comparisons presumed near-even sequencing depth among donors.

Sequences were obtained from PBMCs. This TCR derives from a man aged 25 to 40 in good health and CMV-seronegative. The V gene is TRBV5-1, the J gene TRBJ2-2, with 7 bases fitting TRBD2. The CDR3, as DNA: TGCGCCAGCTTCGGCGGACTAGGGACCGGGGAGCTGTTTTTT. Protein sequence: CASFGGLGTGELFF.